The clone carrying this T cell receptor beta chain has a count of ten or more. Germline lookup yields CDR1 SGDLS and CDR2 YYNGEE. The CDR3 extends over 14 amino acids. The ends were cut back, 3 bases at V and 2 bases at J, with 10 bases in the middle. This sample was included in a study of metastatic and nonmetastatic thyroid tumors. Patients underwent thyroid surgery, and none had received any treatment before it. From the PCR reads, TCRdb re-called clones with MiXCR. The top ten hold approximately 12% of the sample, which has over 8,500 clones, more than 10% seen once. Specimen: blood. The rearrangement joins TRBV9 to TRBJ2-3; D is undetermined. This receptor was taken from a female donor with papillary thyroid cancer or a benign thyroid nodule (not recorded which). Some clones in this sample may be carry-over from other donors' samples. The CDR3 sequence: CASSAGPYTDTQYF. In DNA form, the CDR3 reads TGTGCCAGCAGCGCCGGACCCTACACAGATACGCAGTATTTT.